This T cell receptor beta chain was profiled in a study of shared clonotypes between healthy human individuals. Turning to the study itself: Each donor's CD4 naive and CD4 memory cells filled three plates apiece, CD8 naive two, and CD8 memory one.

Clones were sequenced by immunoSEQ multiplex PCR, and TCRdb holds only the in-frame ones, with some missing. The repertoire has about 1.1 million clones, about 84% of them found once; the top ten carry 0.5% to 0.6%. The CDR3 runs 13 residues. The V end was cut by 1 base, the J end by 5 bases, with 6 bases between. CDR1 and CDR2 from the germline V gene are SGHTA and FQGNSA. Study-wide results and limits: Among non-shared clonotypes, generation probabilities were lower than among those shared by all four donors. An anticipated effect of sequencing depth on clonotype sharing among donors was recognized. Sequencing of the sorted subsets was shown by rarefaction to be incomplete despite large depth.

Note on this clone: Its matching antigen is unknown.

Material for sequencing was memory CD4+ T cells from PBMCs. Stated subset: CD45RA-negative fraction. J is TRBJ2-1 and V is TRBV7-2, with D unresolved. The TCR was taken from a man aged 18 to 29 in good health. Some clones in this sample may be carry-over from other donors' samples. CDR3 sequence reads: CASSLERDNEQFF. CDR3 bases: TGTGCCAGCAGCTTAGAACGCGACAATGAGCAGTTCTTC.